This passage covers 5 T cell receptor beta chains from one sample sequenced in a study of long-term antiretroviral therapy in people with HIV. Version v3.0 of the immunoSEQ assay ran at survey level. Sequencing used immunoSEQ multiplex PCR; TCRdb keeps in-frame clones, though not all of them. The table has tens of thousands of clones, about 82% seen once. The specimen was unsorted PBMCs, collected 0.8 years before starting antiretroviral therapy. These receptors all stem from a man aged 18 to 29 with HIV.

The chain uses TRBV19 and TRBJ2-7; D possibly matches TRBD1 or TRBD2 (5 bases each). Trimming cost V 5 bases and J 3 bases, with 14 bases left between them. The CDR3 is made up of 14 amino acids. Germline V gives CDR1 LNHDA, CDR2 SQIVND (reference sequence). DNA of the CDR3: TGTGCCAGTAGTCAAGGGGACGGACTCTACGAGCAGTACTTC. Translation: CASSQGDGLYEQYF.

The rearrangement links TRBV27 to TRBJ1-2, with 8 nucleotides matching TRBD1. Germline lookup yields CDR1 MNHEY and CDR2 SMNVEV (reference sequence). The junction had 2 bases not matched to a gene; V was cut back by 6 bases and J by 5 bases. CDR3 size: 12 residues. The CDR3 region has the DNA TGTGCCAGCAGAGGGGACAGGTATGGCTACACCTTC. Protein sequence: CASRGDRYGYTF.

Note on this clone: Other DNA sequences from this sample encode an identical CDR3 as well. The chain is built from TRBV5-1 and TRBJ2-7, with TRBD1 as a possible D gene (6 bases). Trimming removed 3 bases from V and 3 bases from J, with 10 bases in between. There are 13 residues in the CDR3. Germline CDR1 reads SGHRS; CDR2 reads YFSETQ. The CDR3 DNA follows: TGCGCCAGCAGCTGGGACACCGGCTACGAGCAGTACTTC. The encoded protein is CASSWDTGYEQYF.

This clone was found a few times. V usage is TRBV19 and J usage is TRBJ2-5, with TRBD2 matching over 7 bases. Germline CDR1 and CDR2: LNHDA and SQIVND (reference sequence). Trimming took 5 bases from V and 4 from J; bases not matched to a gene: 1. The CDR3 is made up of 12 amino acids. DNA for the CDR3: TGTGCCAGTAGTTCGGGGGGAGAGACCCAGTACTTC. Residues: CASSSGGETQYF.

V gene TRBV11-2 combines with J gene TRBJ2-5; 8 bases map to TRBD1. Looked up from germline, CDR1 is SGHAT and CDR2 is FQNNGV. J was trimmed by 5 bases and V by 3 bases; bases with no gene match: 8. This CDR3 is built from 15 residues. CDR3 sequence reads: CASSLGTGRPETQYF. CDR3 coding DNA: TGTGCCAGCAGCTTGGGGACAGGACGACCCGAGACCCAGTACTTC.